A single sample is the source of the 15 T cell receptor beta chains below, sequenced in a study of blood T cell repertoires in COVID-19. TCRdb keeps only in-frame clones here, not all; method: immunoSEQ multiplex PCR. In the table there are roughly 70,000 clones, roughly 74% of which are singletons. The sample taken for sequencing was peripheral blood. The receptors were gathered from a human donor in a cohort sampled during active COVID-19.

The chain employs TRBV7-8 and TRBJ1-6; D unresolved. V was shortened by 0 bases and J by 7 bases, with 7 bases between the two germline ends. CDR3 length: 14 amino acids. The germline V gene has CDR1 SGHVS and CDR2 FQNEAQ. The CDR3: CASSLAAGNSPLHF. The CDR3 DNA is TGTGCCAGCAGCTTAGCGGCAGGAAATTCACCCCTCCACTTT.

V and J are TRBV2 and TRBJ1-2; 7 nucleotides match TRBD1. This CDR3 comprises 13 residues. The ends lost 7 bases at V and 4 bases at J; junction bases unmatched: 6. Per germline, CDR1 SNHLY and CDR2 FYNNEI. The CDR3 bases are TGTGCCAGCACTCTCAGGGGGGCCTATGGCTACACCTTC. This sequence encodes CASTLRGAYGYTF.

The V gene is TRBV28, the J gene TRBJ2-7; tentatively, D is TRBD2 (6 bases). With 4 bases removed from V and 1 base from J, the gap between germline ends came to 14 bases. The CDR3 has 15 residues. The germline gives CDR1 MDHEN, CDR2 SYDVKM. The CDR3 DNA is TGTGCCAGCAGTTCGGAGGTGGCGGGATCCTACGAGCAGTACTTC. Translating it yields CASSSEVAGSYEQYF.

This clone was observed a single time. The chain joins TRBV27 to TRBJ2-3; D is unresolved. Between the trimmed V and J ends, which lost 8 bases and 6 bases, there was a span of 9 bases. The CDR3 length is 11 residues. Germline loops: CDR1 MNHEY, CDR2 SMNVEV (reference sequence). This CDR3 is CASQQTDTQYF. In nucleotides, the CDR3 is TGTGCCAGCCAACAGACCGATACGCAGTATTTT.

The chain joins TRBV5-6 to TRBJ2-7, with 12 bases matching TRBD2. There are 15 residues in the CDR3. The V and J ends lost 4 bases and 1 base, in that order; junction bases with no gene match: 3. Germline V gene sequence: CDR1 SGHDT, CDR2 YYEEEE. The CDR3 loop is CASSQGLAGSYEQYF. CDR3 bases: TGTGCCAGCAGCCAAGGACTAGCGGGGTCCTACGAGCAGTACTTC.

V usage is TRBV3-1 (or the pseudogene TRBV3-2) and J usage is TRBJ1-2; D unclear. V lost 1 base to trimming and J lost 5 bases, with 8 bases between them. This CDR3 region has 13 residues. Germline CDR1 and CDR2: LGHDT and YNNKEL (reference sequence). In nucleotides, the CDR3 is TGTGCCAGCAGCCAAGCGGGGAAGTATGGCTACACCTTC. This translates into CASSQAGKYGYTF.

The J gene is TRBJ2-3, the V gene TRBV7-8, with D uncertain. Trimming took 4 bases from V and 0 from J, leaving 17 bases between them. The CDR3 covers 17 residues. The V gene's germline CDR1 is SGHVS and CDR2 FQNEAQ. The CDR3 DNA is TGTGCCAGCAGCTCGCCGCCATTCCGAGCTAGCACAGATACGCAGTATTTT. Translated, it gives CASSSPPFRASTDTQYF.

The rearrangement uses TRBV5-1 and TRBJ1-1; possible D gene TRBD1, 6 bases. V dropped 4 bases and J dropped 0 bases, with 13 bases sitting between them. CDR1 SGHRS and CDR2 YFSETQ come from the germline V gene. CDR3 length: 15 amino acids. Here the CDR3 reads CASSPQTGLNTEAFF. The CDR3 DNA reads as TGCGCCAGCAGCCCCCAGACAGGCCTGAACACTGAAGCTTTCTTT. Together with reference TRBV5-1 and TRBJ1-1, the CDR3 gives the full variable domain: KAGVTQTPRYLIKTRGQQVTLSCSPISGHRSVSWYQQTPGQGLQFLFEYFSETQRNKGNFPGRFSGRQFSNSRSEMNVSTLELGDSALYLCASSPQTGLNTEAFFGQGTRLTVV.

This sequence joins TRBV6-5 and TRBJ2-1; a weak D match, TRBD2 (5 bases). Germline CDR1 MNHEY, CDR2 SVGAGI. The CDR3 contains 14 residues. Trimming took 7 bases from V and 3 from J, leaving 13 bases between them. The CDR3 region is CASKEARNYNEQFF. DNA of the CDR3: TGTGCCAGCAAGGAGGCTAGGAACTACAATGAGCAGTTCTTC.

In DNA form, the CDR3 reads TGTGCCAGCAGTGACCCCGGCTCCACGGGAATAGATACGCAGTATTTT. This codes for CASSDPGSTGIDTQYF. The chain combines TRBV2 with TRBJ2-3, with D possibly matching TRBD2 (5 bases). Looked up from germline, CDR1 is SNHLY and CDR2 is FYNNEI. V dropped 3 bases and J dropped 5 bases, with 18 bases sitting between them. The CDR3 consists of 16 residues. The full variable domain, in which reference TRBV2 and TRBJ2-3 provide the parts outside the CDR3, is EPEVTQTPSHQVTQMGQEVILRCVPISNHLYFYWYRQILGQKVEFLVSFYNNEISEKSEIFDDQFSVERPDGSNFTLKIRSTKLEDSAMYFCASSDPGSTGIDTQYFGPGTRLTVL.

This rearrangement joins TRBV7-8 to TRBJ2-7, with 8 bases aligning to TRBD1. J was trimmed by 2 bases and V by 5 bases; bases with no gene match: 5. The CDR3 is made up of 14 amino acids. CDR1 is SGHVS, CDR2 FQNEAQ, per germline. DNA for the CDR3: TGTGCCAGCAGCCCTCGACAGGGGCCCTACGAGCAGTACTTC. This sequence encodes CASSPRQGPYEQYF.

This chain connects TRBV5-1 to TRBJ2-2; a weak D match, TRBD2 (6 bases). V lost 5 bases, J lost 2 bases, and 22 bases lay in between. The CDR3 sequence is 18 residues long. Germline V gene data show CDR1 as SGHRS and CDR2 as YFSETQ. The DNA for the CDR3 is TGCGCCAGCAGAGAATTGGTCAGGGAGGAGGCTAACACCGGGGAGCTGTTTTTT. As protein: CASRELVREEANTGELFF.

This clone was seen only once. The V call is TRBV18, the J call TRBJ2-7; tentatively, D is TRBD2 (6 bases). Trimming took off 3 bases at V and 0 bases at J, with 21 bases between the two ends. This CDR3 is built from 18 residues. The germline gives CDR1 KGHSH, CDR2 LQKENI. The CDR3 DNA sequence: TGTGCCAGCTCACCCCAGCAACAGACGGGGGTGAGCTCCTACGAGCAGTACTTC. Translation gives CASSPQQQTGVSSYEQYF. Looking up the rest from reference TRBV18 and TRBJ2-7 gives the full variable domain: NAGVMQNPRHLVRRRGQEARLRCSPMKGHSHVYWYRQLPEEGLKFMVYLQKENIIDESGMPKERFSAEFPKEGPSILRIQQVVRGDSAAYFCASSPQQQTGVSSYEQYFGPGTRLTVT.

This clone was counted only a few times. V usage is TRBV5-1 and J usage is TRBJ1-1; 7 bases line up with TRBD1. The ends lost 2 bases at V and 4 bases at J; junction bases unmatched: 5. This CDR3 has 14 residues. From germline, CDR1 is SGHRS and CDR2 YFSETQ. As DNA, the CDR3 is TGCGCCAGCAGCTTCGACAGGGCGAGCACTGAAGCTTTCTTT. Its protein is CASSFDRASTEAFF.

The chain employs TRBV6-6 and TRBJ2-7; 12 nucleotides agree with TRBD1. Germline loops: CDR1 MNHNY, CDR2 SVGAGI (reference sequence). V dropped 5 bases and J dropped 7; count of bases not matched to a gene: 6. This CDR3 has 14 residues. The CDR3 bases are TGTGCCAGCAGTCGGGACAGGGGGCTGGGGGAGCAGTACTTC. Encoded protein: CASSRDRGLGEQYF.